Listed below are T cell receptor beta chains from one sample, sequenced in a study of regulatory dendritic cells for organ transplantation. These receptors lack a known antigen. Sequencing used immunoSEQ multiplex PCR; TCRdb keeps in-frame clones, though not all of them. The sample contains 9,500 to 11,000 clones, 60% to 75% of which appear only once. The sample comprised memory CD4+ T cells from blood cultured with regulatory dendritic cells. All receptors come from a human donor in good health. The conserved cysteine and the conserved F or W are not part of the CDR3 here. Fields, in order: V gene, J gene, CDR3 protein.

TRBV5-1	TRBJ2-5	ASSLALTQETQY
TRBV5-1	TRBJ2-2	ASSGGTVTNTGELF
TRBV5-1	TRBJ1-2	ASSSGGAVYGYT
TRBV12-2	TRBJ1-2	ASRCETGGDGYT
TRBV21-1	TRBJ1-3	ASSKGAEGNTIY
TRBV6-1	TRBJ2-7	ASRRERGSYEQY
TRBV9	TRBJ2-7	ASSKTGTGPNYEQY
TRBV19	TRBJ1-4	ASSAGTGHEKLF
TRBV18	TRBJ2-7	ASSPGVTGEQY
TRBV5-4	TRBJ2-7	ASSLDLWSEQY
TRBV6-5	TRBJ1-4	ASSYSQGTNEKLF
TRBV2	TRBJ1-1	ASSREGAEAF
TRBV18	TRBJ1-1	ASSLGGGVNTEAF
TRBV19	TRBJ1-1	ASSFRGRTEAF
TRBV2	TRBJ1-5	ASRGDRPNQPQH
TRBV5-4	TRBJ2-2	ASSPGQALTGELF
TRBV6-6	TRBJ2-1	AASAARTGPGNEQF
TRBV5-1	TRBJ2-3	ASSLEGAPDTQY
TRBV5-1	TRBJ2-3	ASRGEGTDTQY
TRBV5-5	TRBJ2-1	ASSLAGGLYNEQF
TRBV4-3	TRBJ2-5	ASSQDEGGGRLEETQY
TRBV2	TRBJ1-1	ASRYQMNTEAF
TRBV5-6	TRBJ1-2	ASSLDRNYGYT
TRBV4-1	TRBJ1-2	ASSPGIIKGDHYGYT
TRBV29-1	TRBJ2-2	SVDRGSGTNTGELF
TRBV6-1	TRBJ1-1	ASSPGGVTVGR
TRBV12-5	TRBJ1-1	ASGSGLQGNTEAF
TRBV5-6	TRBJ1-3	ASSLAQVGNTIY
TRBV6-5	TRBJ2-1	ASRNLGQYNEQF
TRBV5-4	TRBJ2-5	ASSSTSGNQETQY
TRBV4-3	TRBJ1-1	ASSQGGTMNTEAF
TRBV7-9	TRBJ1-1	ASSPGQGGISDTEAF
TRBV2	TRBJ2-5	ASSERQGKETQY
TRBV2	TRBJ2-5	ASHRGTEETQY
TRBV7-7	TRBJ1-5	ASSLGSGQPQH